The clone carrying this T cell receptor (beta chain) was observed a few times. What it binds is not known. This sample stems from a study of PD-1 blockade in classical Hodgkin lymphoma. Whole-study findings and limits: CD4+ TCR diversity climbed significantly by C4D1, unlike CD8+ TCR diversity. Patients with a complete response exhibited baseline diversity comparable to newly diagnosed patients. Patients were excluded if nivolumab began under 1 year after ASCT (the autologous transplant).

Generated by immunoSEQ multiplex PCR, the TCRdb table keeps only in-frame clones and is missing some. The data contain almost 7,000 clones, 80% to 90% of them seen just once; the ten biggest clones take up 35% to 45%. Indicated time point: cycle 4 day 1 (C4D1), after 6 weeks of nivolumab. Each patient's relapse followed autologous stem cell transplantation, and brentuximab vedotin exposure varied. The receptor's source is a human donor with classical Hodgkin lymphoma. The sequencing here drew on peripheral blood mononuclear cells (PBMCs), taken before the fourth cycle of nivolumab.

The CDR3 spells CASSLERGHGYTF. Here the CDR3 DNA reads TGTGCCAGCAGCTTGGAGCGGGGACATGGCTACACCTTC. The V gene is TRBV5-4, the J gene TRBJ1-2; D is possibly TRBD1 (5 bases). This CDR3 contains 13 residues. V shed 0 bases and J shed 6 bases, with 9 bases lying between them. Germline V lookup: CDR1 SGHNT, CDR2 YYREEE (reference sequence). Drawing the rest from reference TRBV5-4 and TRBJ1-2, the complete variable domain is ETGVTQSPTHLIKTRGQQVTLRCSSQSGHNTVSWYQQALGQGPQFIFQYYREEENGRGNFPPRFSGLQFPNYSSELNVNALELDDSALYLCASSLERGHGYTFGSGTRLTVV.